The present entry profiles one TCR beta chain with its context. This sample was taken from a study of OX40 agonist ivuxolimab in advanced cancers. TCRdb's copy holds only in-frame clones and misses some; the assay was immunoSEQ multiplex PCR. Among under 100,000 clones listed, approximately 81% were seen once. The sequence came from an adult with an advanced solid tumor such as melanoma, head and neck, liver or kidney cancer. Here the sequenced sample was CD4+ or CD8+ T cells sorted from blood, taken in a trial of the OX40 agonist ivuxolimab.

The DNA of the CDR3 is TGTGCCAGCAGCTTAGTAGGTCTAAGGAATGAGCAGTTCTTC. Protein: CASSLVGLRNEQFF. The rearrangement uses TRBV11-2 and TRBJ2-1; D unresolved. The CDR3 loop spans 14 amino acids. Deletions cut 1 base from V and 7 bases from J, with 11 bases between. Looked up from germline, CDR1 is SGHAT and CDR2 is FQNNGV.